This T cell receptor beta chain was profiled in a study of blood T cell repertoires in COVID-19. Study details: The United States, Italy and Spain were the sources of the acute and convalescent COVID-19 samples. Sources were T cells, B-cell-depleted T cells, or PBMCs; the material itself was cDNA or gDNA.

In the study's own analysis: Using reference gene primer amplification, nucleated cell counts were estimated. Only in-frame clones appear in the TCRdb table, and some are missing; sequencing was by immunoSEQ multiplex PCR. Clone size and the V and J calls come from that table; the DNA yielded D and trimming. The sample holds 50,000 to 75,000 clones, 91% seen once. This CDR3 spans 13 amino acids. Germline V CDR1 and CDR2: GTSNPN, SVGIG (reference sequence). Trimming stripped 3 bases from V and 3 bases from J, with 8 bases between. V is TRBV30 and J is TRBJ2-2; D remains ambiguous. The sequencing input was peripheral blood. The source is a human donor in a cohort sampled during active COVID-19. This chain's CDR3 is CAWSSQHTGELFF. The CDR3 DNA sequence: TGTGCCTGGAGCAGTCAACACACCGGGGAGCTGTTTTTT.